Below, 6 T cell receptor beta chains from the same sample are listed, as sequenced in a study of monozygotic twins with inflammatory bowel disease. TCRdb re-called the 5' RACE reads; one entry per CDR3 protein, DNA not given. Its table lists under 350,000 distinct CDR3 sequences. Sequencing input: blood. All receptors derive from a human donor with ulcerative colitis or Crohn's disease, or a healthy co-twin of an affected twin (not recorded which).

The chain joins TRBV7-9 to TRBJ2-7; TCRdb's assignment of TRBD1 cannot be checked, as there is no DNA. Germline loops: CDR1 SEHNR, CDR2 FQNEAQ (reference sequence). The CDR3 has 14 residues. The CDR3 reads CASSLGLKGDEQYF.

The chain is built from TRBV7-2 and TRBJ2-3; TCRdb's D gene call, TRBD1, goes unchecked for lack of DNA. Germline V gene lookup returns CDR1 SGHTA and CDR2 FQGNSA. This CDR3 is 14 amino acids long. CDR3 amino acids: CASRTPGRGDTQYF.

CDR3 sequence: CASSEGGREIYEQYF. The rearrangement joins TRBV5-4 to TRBJ2-7; TCRdb gives TRBD1 as the D gene, but with no DNA this cannot be confirmed. From germline, CDR1 is SGHNT and CDR2 YYREEE (reference sequence). The CDR3 spans 15 residues.

The CDR3 is CSVERFGGGTGELFF. This chain uses TRBV29-1 with TRBJ2-2; TCRdb picks TRBD2, but there is no DNA to check that call. Germline V gene sequence: CDR1 SQVTM, CDR2 ANQGSEA. The CDR3 length is 15 residues.

The chain uses TRBV5-1 and TRBJ2-5. This CDR3 is built from 13 residues. Looked up from germline, CDR1 is SGHRS and CDR2 is YFSETQ. CDR3 residues: CASSSELQETQYF.

The chain links TRBV6-5 to TRBJ2-1. This CDR3 has 15 residues. Germline V lookup: CDR1 MNHEY, CDR2 SVGAGI. The CDR3 loop is CASSPSQEYRNEQFF.